This T cell receptor beta chain was found in a study of cytomegalovirus exposure and HLA in healthy donors. Only a few counts were recorded for this clone. Primers: 60 Vbeta forward and 13 Jbeta reverse. Profiled with immunoSEQ multiplex PCR; TCRdb holds only in-frame clones, not every one. This table holds 160,000 or so clones, around 80% found once. From germline, CDR1 is MNHNS and CDR2 SASEGT. Between the trimmed V and J ends, which lost 6 bases and 4 bases, there was a span of 5 bases. The CDR3 has 11 residues. The chain combines TRBV6-1 with TRBJ2-3; D gene unclear. Sequencing was carried out using PBMCs. The sequence came from a man aged 18 to 29 in good health and CMV-seronegative. CDR3 loop: CASSPADTQYF. The CDR3 nucleotides are TGTGCCAGCAGCCCGGCAGATACGCAGTATTTT.